This TCR beta chain came from a study of Graves' ophthalmopathy and Graves' hyperthyroidism. On the study more broadly: By definition, stable hyperthyroidism involved no ophthalmopathy within 18 months of follow-up. Points from the study as a whole: Most clonotypes expanded in thyroid above 0.001 frequency were present in blood too.

As the template, RNA transcripts were used to amplify TCR beta CDR3 regions. HTBI primers were used in a first-round RT-PCR, which preceded a second-round multiplex PCR. TCRdb itself ran the multiplex PCR reads through MiXCR, one entry per CDR3 protein. The sample records about 500,000 distinct CDR3 sequences, roughly 40% being singletons. Worth noting for this clonotype: Its matching antigen is unknown. Being one base from a much bigger clone, this may be a read error.

The CDR3 is made up of 14 amino acids. Germline V gene data show CDR1 as SEHNR and CDR2 as FQNEAQ (reference sequence). None of the included patients had other autoimmune diseases, uncontrolled infections, pregnancy or lactation, as these led to exclusion. Each diagnosis was determined on the basis of clinical symptoms, serum thyroxine, TRAb, thyroid ultrasound and orbital computed tomography. Sequencing used peripheral blood or thyroid tissue (not recorded which). The clonotype originates from an adult man with Graves' hyperthyroidism. This chain uses TRBV7-9 with TRBJ2-7; 8 bases are a match to TRBD2. The CDR3 bases are TGTGCCAGCAGCCCCGGGGGGGGCATCTACGAGCAGCACTTC. It encodes CASSPGGGIYEQHF.